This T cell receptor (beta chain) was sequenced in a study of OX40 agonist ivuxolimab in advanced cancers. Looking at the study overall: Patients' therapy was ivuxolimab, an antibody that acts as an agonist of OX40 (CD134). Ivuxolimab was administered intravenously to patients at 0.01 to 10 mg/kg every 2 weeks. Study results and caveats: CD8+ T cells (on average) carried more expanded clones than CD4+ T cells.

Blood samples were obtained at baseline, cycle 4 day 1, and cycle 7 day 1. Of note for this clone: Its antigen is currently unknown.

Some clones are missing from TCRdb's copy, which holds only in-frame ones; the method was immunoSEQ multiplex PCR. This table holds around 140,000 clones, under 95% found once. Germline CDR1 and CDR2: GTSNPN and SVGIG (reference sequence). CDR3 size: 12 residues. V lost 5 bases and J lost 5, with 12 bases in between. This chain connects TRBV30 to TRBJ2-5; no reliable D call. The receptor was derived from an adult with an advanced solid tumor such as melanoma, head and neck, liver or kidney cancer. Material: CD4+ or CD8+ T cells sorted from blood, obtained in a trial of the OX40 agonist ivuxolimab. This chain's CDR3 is CAWGDIGETQYF. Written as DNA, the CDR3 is TGTGCCTGGGGGGATATTGGGGAGACCCAGTACTTC.